The 31 T cell receptor beta chains given below trace back to one sample, sequenced in a study of radiotherapy plus CTLA-4 blockade in lung cancer. Clones were read by immunoSEQ multiplex PCR, and TCRdb kept only the in-frame ones, dropping some. The data contain about 110,000 clones, more than 75% of them singletons. The sample consisted of peripheral blood, taken from a patient treated with radiotherapy plus ipilimumab. These receptors were obtained from a human donor with non-small cell lung cancer that progressed on radiotherapy plus ipilimumab. Some clones in this sample may be carry-over from other donors' samples.

The chain uses TRBV5-4 and TRBJ1-3, with no clear D. Looked up from germline, CDR1 is SGHNT and CDR2 is YYREEE (reference sequence). V lost 4 bases, J lost 4 bases, and 9 bases lay in between. CDR3 length: 13 amino acids. The CDR3 loop is CASSPPWGNTIYF. CDR3 DNA: TGTGCCAGCAGCCCCCCCTGGGGAAACACCATATATTTT.

This chain links TRBV5-1 with TRBJ1-1; D is possibly TRBD1 (6 bases). Germline CDR1 reads SGHRS; CDR2 reads YFSETQ. Trimming cost V 5 bases and J 4 bases, with 15 bases left between them. The CDR3 totals 14 residues. CDR3 amino acids: CASSEQGPVTEAFF. For the CDR3, the DNA is TGCGCCAGCAGTGAACAGGGACCCGTCACTGAAGCTTTCTTT.

This clone was counted once. The gene calls are TRBV7-9 and TRBJ1-1; D perhaps matches TRBD1 (6 bases). Germline V gene lookup returns CDR1 SEHNR and CDR2 FQNEAQ (reference sequence). CDR3 length: 13 residues. Trimming took 7 bases from V and 9 from J, leaving 18 bases between them. The CDR3 DNA reads TGTGCCAGCAACCAAGAGAGACAGGCAAAAGCTTTCTTT. Protein sequence: CASNQERQAKAFF.

CDR3 DNA: TGTGCCAGCAGCCAAGCAAACAGCCTCCGGGGCTCCTACGAGCAGTACTTC. Amino acids: CASSQANSLRGSYEQYF. The V call is TRBV4-2, the J call TRBJ2-7; D perhaps matches TRBD2 (5 bases). In germline, CDR1 is LGHNA, CDR2 YNFKEQ. The CDR3 has 17 amino acids. V was pared by 1 base and J by 0 bases, with 16 bases between.

The rearrangement links TRBV6-5 to TRBJ1-2; perhaps TRBD1 as D (6 bases). The germline V and J ends were trimmed by 2 bases and 12 bases, with 16 bases remaining between them. Germline V gene sequence: CDR1 MNHEY, CDR2 SVGAGI. The CDR3 runs to 13 residues. CDR3 coding DNA: TGTGCCAGCAGTTACGACAGGACCCATGAGAACACCTTC. Its protein product is CASSYDRTHENTF.

The genes are TRBV6-5 and TRBJ1-4; D is unresolved. Trimming took 6 bases from V and 10 from J, leaving 15 bases between them. The V gene's germline CDR1 is MNHEY and CDR2 SVGAGI. This CDR3 is 13 amino acids long. The CDR3 loop reads CASSPGPYGKLFF. The CDR3 region has the DNA TGTGCCAGCAGCCCTGGACCGTATGGAAAACTGTTTTTT.

In this sample, this clone turned up once. The chain carries TRBV5-4 and TRBJ1-2; no firm D call. From germline, CDR1 is SGHNT and CDR2 YYREEE (reference sequence). V gave up 0 bases and J gave up 7 bases, with 13 bases separating them. This CDR3 spans 14 amino acids. The DNA for the CDR3 is TGTGCCAGCAGCTTGGAGGGTTACGGGGTTGGCTACACCTTC. The encoded protein is CASSLEGYGVGYTF.

The rearrangement uses TRBV18 and TRBJ2-2; unclear D gene. Germline-derived CDR1 and CDR2 are KGHSH and LQKENI. Trimming pared 4 bases from V and 4 bases from J, leaving 10 bases between. There are 14 residues in the CDR3. The DNA for the CDR3 is TGTGCCAGCTCACGAGATTCGGTCACCGGGGAGCTGTTTTTT. It encodes CASSRDSVTGELFF.

This clone has only a few counts. The V and J genes are TRBV29-1 and TRBJ2-7, with 12 bases identical to TRBD1. This CDR3 has 18 amino acids. CDR1 is SQVTM, CDR2 ANQGSEA, per germline. V lost 6 bases to trimming and J lost 0 bases; unmatched junction nucleotides: 15. This CDR3 reads CSVTLRDRGPQISYEQYF. CDR3 in DNA: TGCAGCGTGACCCTCCGGGACAGGGGGCCTCAGATCTCCTACGAGCAGTACTTC.

The chain links TRBV2 to TRBJ1-2, with D hard to call. Trimming removed 2 bases at V and 4 bases at J, with 17 bases between. The CDR3 runs to 16 residues. The germline V gene encodes CDR1 SNHLY and CDR2 FYNNEI. The CDR3 region has the DNA TGTGCCAGCAGTGAACGGTCTGCCCAAAGAGTCTATGGCTACACCTTC. Translation gives CASSERSAQRVYGYTF.

This clone was detected once. The chain couples TRBV7-2 to TRBJ2-3; no reliable D call. The germline CDR1 and CDR2 sequences are SGHTA and FQGNSA. V shed 1 base and J shed 5 bases, with 4 bases lying between them. CDR3 length: 12 residues. Here the CDR3 DNA reads TGTGCCAGCAGCTTAGTGATAGATACGCAGTATTTT. Translating it yields CASSLVIDTQYF. Filled out from reference TRBV7-2 and TRBJ2-3, the complete variable domain reads GAGVSQSPSNKVTEKGKDVELRCDPISGHTALYWYRQSLGQGLEFLIYFQGNSAPDKSGLPSDRFSAERTGGSVSTLTIQRTQQEDSAVYLCASSLVIDTQYFGPGTRLTVL.

This clone has a single count. This sequence joins TRBV25-1 and TRBJ2-2; 11 nucleotides agree with TRBD2. The CDR3 loop spans 15 amino acids. In germline, CDR1 is MGHDK, CDR2 SYGVNS. Trimming at V came to 4 bases and at J to 6 bases, leaving 4 bases not matched to a gene. CDR3 in amino acids: CASSARLAGSGELFF. The CDR3 DNA reads as TGTGCCAGCAGTGCCAGACTAGCGGGGTCCGGGGAGCTGTTTTTT.

The chain is built from TRBV14 and TRBJ2-5, with 12 bases identical to TRBD2. Trimming removed 3 bases from V and 3 bases from J; junction bases left unmatched: 2. This CDR3 comprises 15 residues. The V gene's germline CDR1 is SGHDN and CDR2 FVKESK. The CDR3: CASSQRLAGEETQYF. The CDR3 DNA is TGTGCCAGCAGCCAGAGACTAGCGGGGGAAGAGACCCAGTACTTC. The full variable domain, in which reference TRBV14 and TRBJ2-5 provide the parts outside the CDR3, is EAGVTQFPSHSVIEKGQTVTLRCDPISGHDNLYWYRRVMGKEIKFLLHFVKESKQDESGMPNNRFLAERTGGTYSTLKVQPAELEDSGVYFCASSQRLAGEETQYFGPGTRLLVL.

The rearrangement links TRBV6-6 to TRBJ1-2; 7 bases fit TRBD1. The trim removed 6 bases at V and 6 bases at J, leaving 13 bases unmatched. Germline CDR1 MNHNY, CDR2 SVGAGI (reference sequence). This CDR3 comprises 15 residues. CDR3 protein: CASRPYDREMNGYTF. The CDR3 coding sequence is TGTGCCAGCAGACCTTACGACAGGGAGATGAATGGCTACACCTTC.

A single count supports this clone. V and J are TRBV27 and TRBJ2-5; D unresolved. Trimming took 3 bases from V and 1 from J, leaving 6 bases between them. The CDR3 sequence is 13 residues long. Germline-derived CDR1 and CDR2 are MNHEY and SMNVEV (reference sequence). This CDR3 is CASSFVSQETQYF. The DNA of the CDR3 is TGTGCCAGCAGTTTCGTGTCCCAAGAGACCCAGTACTTC.

This clone was seen a single time. The J gene is TRBJ2-1, the V gene TRBV7-9; 8 bases agree with TRBD2. The J segment lost 10 bases and the V segment lost 5 bases, leaving 16 bases of the junction unmatched. Germline CDR1 reads SEHNR; CDR2 reads FQNEAQ (reference sequence). The CDR3 sequence is 16 residues long. CDR3 residues: CASSLGASGLGREQFF. As DNA, the CDR3 is TGTGCCAGCAGCCTCGGGGCTAGCGGGCTGGGCCGGGAGCAGTTCTTC.

J is TRBJ1-1 and V is TRBV5-1, with a tentative D call TRBD1 (5 bases). V lost 4 bases and J lost 0, with 10 bases in between. This CDR3 region has 14 residues. The germline V gene has CDR1 SGHRS and CDR2 YFSETQ. The chain's CDR3 is CASSDGGVNTEAFF. CDR3 sequence (DNA): TGCGCCAGCAGCGACGGAGGGGTGAACACTGAAGCTTTCTTT.

The chain joins TRBV18 to TRBJ1-6; 10 bases fit TRBD1. Trimming at V came to 4 bases and at J to 6 bases, leaving 6 bases not matched to a gene. This CDR3 has 16 amino acids. Germline assignment: CDR1 KGHSH and CDR2 LQKENI. The CDR3 bases are TGTGCCAGCTCACGCCGGGACAGGGGAAGTAATTCACCCCTCCACTTT. Amino acids: CASSRRDRGSNSPLHF. Looking up the rest from reference TRBV18 and TRBJ1-6 gives the full variable domain: NAGVMQNPRHLVRRRGQEARLRCSPMKGHSHVYWYRQLPEEGLKFMVYLQKENIIDESGMPKERFSAEFPKEGPSILRIQQVVRGDSAAYFCASSRRDRGSNSPLHFGNGTRLTVT.

The chain links TRBV6-5 to TRBJ1-2; 9 bases map to TRBD1. The CDR3 length is 15 residues. Per the germline V gene, CDR1 is MNHEY and CDR2 is SVGAGI. J was trimmed by 3 bases and V by 2 bases; bases with no gene match: 4. CDR3: CASSYQGQGDYGYTF. CDR3 DNA: TGTGCCAGCAGTTACCAGGGACAGGGTGACTATGGCTACACCTTC.

This chain uses TRBV27 with TRBJ2-3; 13 nucleotides agree with TRBD2. The germline gives CDR1 MNHEY, CDR2 SMNVEV (reference sequence). J was trimmed by 3 bases and V by 7 bases; bases with no gene match: 10. This CDR3 has 17 amino acids. CDR3 sequence: CASTFYWTSGGTDTQYF. The CDR3 bases are TGTGCCAGCACCTTTTATTGGACTAGCGGGGGTACAGATACGCAGTATTTT.

The V call is TRBV5-1, the J call TRBJ2-5, with 8 bases matching TRBD1. Per the germline V gene, CDR1 is SGHRS and CDR2 is YFSETQ. Germline trimming cut 8 bases from V and 5 bases from J; bases unmatched to any gene: 8. CDR3 size: 13 residues. The CDR3 nucleotides read TGCGCCAGTACCAGGACAGGGTCGGAGACCCAGTACTTC. Translation gives CASTRTGSETQYF.

The CDR3 here is CASRDYDEQYF. The CDR3 nucleotides are TGCGCCAGCCGGGACTACGACGAGCAGTACTTC. The chain joins TRBV5-1 to TRBJ2-7, with TRBD2 matching over 7 bases. Trimming cost V 7 bases and J 5 bases; bases outside gene matches: 3. Germline CDR1 and CDR2: SGHRS and YFSETQ. This CDR3 spans 11 amino acids.

V gene TRBV10-3 combines with J gene TRBJ2-2, with TRBD2 matching 8 bases. Germline values: CDR1 ENHRY, CDR2 SYGVKD. V gave up 4 bases and J gave up 3 bases; unmatched junction bases: 4. This CDR3 is 15 amino acids long. CDR3 region: CAISAGTRHTGELFF. The CDR3, as DNA: TGTGCCATCAGTGCCGGGACTAGGCACACCGGGGAGCTGTTTTTT.

The V and J genes are TRBV2 and TRBJ1-5, with D possibly being TRBD1 (5 bases). Germline CDR1 and CDR2: SNHLY and FYNNEI. The V gene lost 2 bases and the J gene lost 5 bases, with 13 bases spanning the gap. The CDR3 is 15 amino acids. As DNA, the CDR3 is TGTGCCAGCAGTGAATCGCCAGGGATCGATCAGCCCCAGCATTTT. Protein product: CASSESPGIDQPQHF.

This chain connects TRBV18 to TRBJ1-4, with D possibly TRBD1 on 5 matching bases. V lost 4 bases and J 5 bases, leaving 8 bases between the germline ends. The CDR3 runs 13 residues. The V gene's germline CDR1 is KGHSH and CDR2 LQKENI. Here the CDR3 reads CASSRGRNEKLFF. The CDR3 DNA reads as TGTGCCAGCTCACGGGGCAGGAATGAAAAACTGTTTTTT.

This chain links TRBV5-1 with TRBJ1-1, with D unresolved. CDR1 is SGHRS, CDR2 YFSETQ, per germline. V was cut by 0 bases and J by 7 bases, with 16 bases left in between. The CDR3 spans 15 residues. In DNA, the CDR3 is TGCGCCAGCAGCTTGGGCGGCCGCGTGGATAATGAAGCTTTCTTT. It translates to CASSLGGRVDNEAFF. The entire variable domain, with the rest obtained from reference TRBV5-1 and TRBJ1-1, is as follows: KAGVTQTPRYLIKTRGQQVTLSCSPISGHRSVSWYQQTPGQGLQFLFEYFSETQRNKGNFPGRFSGRQFSNSRSEMNVSTLELGDSALYLCASSLGGRVDNEAFFGQGTRLTVV.

This sequence joins TRBV18 and TRBJ1-2; the match to TRBD1 covers 9 bases. The germline V gene encodes CDR1 KGHSH and CDR2 LQKENI. V was pared by 5 bases and J by 4 bases, with 5 bases of the junction left unmatched. The CDR3 is 14 residues long. In nucleotides, the CDR3 is TGTGCCAGCTCATCCGGGACAGGGTTCTATGGCTACACCTTC. It is translated as CASSSGTGFYGYTF.

This chain links TRBV5-1 with TRBJ2-3, with D unclear. V shed 4 bases and J shed 4 bases, with 10 bases lying between them. Germline values: CDR1 SGHRS, CDR2 YFSETQ. The CDR3 spans 13 residues. For the CDR3, the DNA is TGCGCCAGCAGCGCCTTAGATTCAGATACGCAGTATTTT. This sequence encodes CASSALDSDTQYF.

This clone is a singleton in its sample. V gene TRBV5-1 combines with J gene TRBJ2-7, with TRBD1 matching 9 bases. The CDR3 totals 15 residues. V lost 4 bases and J lost 2; bases outside the gene matches: 7. In germline, CDR1 is SGHRS, CDR2 YFSETQ. The CDR3 coding sequence is TGCGCCAGCAGCCAAGGGACAGGGAGTCCCTACGAGCAGTACTTC. As protein: CASSQGTGSPYEQYF.

The chain couples TRBV9 to TRBJ2-5; no definite D call. Germline V lookup: CDR1 SGDLS, CDR2 YYNGEE. This CDR3 comprises 15 residues. The germline V and J ends were trimmed by 0 bases and 4 bases, with 13 bases remaining between them. As DNA, the CDR3 is TGTGCCAGCAGCGTAGATGAAGGGCTGGCAGAGACCCAGTACTTC. Amino acids: CASSVDEGLAETQYF.

This chain links TRBV5-1 with TRBJ2-5, with TRBD2 matching over 9 bases. CDR3 length: 14 amino acids. Germline CDR1 SGHRS, CDR2 YFSETQ. The junction had 2 bases not matched to a gene; V was cut back by 3 bases and J by 2 bases. In DNA form, the CDR3 reads TGCGCCAGCAGCTCTCTAGCGGGGCAAGAGACCCAGTACTTC. It yields the protein CASSSLAGQETQYF.